A single sample is the source of the 12 T cell receptor beta chains below, sequenced in a study of vaccination and CD4 T cells after COVID-19. Cultured CD4+ T cell DNA was sequenced using the Oncomine TCR Beta short-read assay. TCRdb passed the PCR reads through MiXCR, listing each CDR3 protein once. The data show about 22,000 distinct CDR3 sequences, around two fifths seen once. Which antigens these TCRs recognize remains unknown. The time point: late sampling 161 to 241 days after vaccination in a few convalescent patients. Sample treatment: approximately nine-day PBMC culture with coronavirus spike peptide pools or control peptides (ViraFEST assay). The source material was CD4+ T cells from blood, cultured in vitro, sampled about 7 months after SARS-CoV-2 vaccination. These receptors all come from a human donor who had recovered from COVID-19.

This sequence joins TRBV7-3 and TRBJ2-2, with no clear D. CDR3 length: 13 amino acids. Germline V gives CDR1 SGHTA, CDR2 FQGTGA. V lost 5 bases and J lost 4, with 8 bases in between. The CDR3 is CASSATATGELFF. The CDR3, as DNA: TGTGCCAGCAGCGCCACAGCCACCGGGGAGCTGTTTTTT.

This chain connects TRBV20-1 to TRBJ2-1, with TRBD2 matching 10 bases. The V gene's germline CDR1 is DFQATT and CDR2 SNEGSKA (reference sequence). Trimming cost V 6 bases and J 10 bases; bases outside gene matches: 9. This CDR3 contains 13 residues. CDR3 coding DNA: TGCAGTGCAGAGCGGGGGGGGACCTACGAGCAGTTCTTC. This gives the protein CSAERGGTYEQFF.

V is TRBV7-6 and J is TRBJ1-3; possible D gene TRBD1, 5 bases. The CDR3 totals 13 residues. CDR1 is SGHVS, CDR2 FNYEAQ, per germline. V lost 5 bases, J lost 8 bases, and 13 bases lay in between. CDR3 in DNA: TGTGCCAGCAGCCAGGGCTTTCCAGACACCATATATTTT. It encodes CASSQGFPDTIYF. Variable domain in full (rest from reference TRBV7-6 and TRBJ1-3): GAGVSQSPRYKVTKRGQDVALRCDPISGHVSLYWYRQALGQGPEFLTYFNYEAQQDKSGLPNDRFSAERPEGSISTLTIQRTEQRDSAMYRCASSQGFPDTIYFGEGSWLTVV.

This clonotype was detected a few times. The chain links TRBV15 to TRBJ2-7; a possible D gene is TRBD1 (6 bases). Trimming removed 3 bases from V and 3 bases from J, with 12 bases in between. CDR3 length: 14 residues. The germline CDR1 and CDR2 sequences are LNHNV and YYDKDF (reference sequence). The CDR3 spells CATSRERGNYEQYF. CDR3 sequence (DNA): TGTGCCACCAGCAGGGAAAGGGGGAACTACGAGCAGTACTTC.

This clonotype was seen repeatedly, ten times or more. CDR3 DNA: TGTGCCAGTAGTTACCCTAGCGGGAGCTCAGATACGCAGTATTTT. It encodes CASSYPSGSSDTQYF. This chain joins TRBV19 and TRBJ2-3, with 10 bases matching TRBD2. Germline loops: CDR1 LNHDA, CDR2 SQIVND (reference sequence). V lost 5 bases and J lost 4; bases outside the gene matches: 6. This CDR3 contains 15 residues. The full variable domain, rest sourced from reference TRBV19 and TRBJ2-3, is DGGITQSPKYLFRKEGQNVTLSCEQNLNHDAMYWYRQDPGQGLRLIYYSQIVNDFQKGDIAEGYSVSREKKESFPLTVTSAQKNPTAFYLCASSYPSGSSDTQYFGPGTRLTVL.

The chain uses TRBV20-1 and TRBJ2-7, with 8 positions matching TRBD1. Germline CDR1 DFQATT, CDR2 SNEGSKA (reference sequence). V was pared by 2 bases and J by 7 bases, with 7 bases of the junction left unmatched. This CDR3 region has 13 residues. The CDR3 region is CSARIQGDWEQYF. For the CDR3, the DNA is TGCAGTGCTAGAATACAGGGGGATTGGGAGCAGTACTTC.

J is TRBJ1-2 and V is TRBV20-1; TRBD1 matches 8 bases. The CDR3 has 13 amino acids. Germline V lookup: CDR1 DFQATT, CDR2 SNEGSKA (reference sequence). Trimming cost V 5 bases and J 3 bases; bases outside gene matches: 5. The CDR3 sequence is CSAADRADYGYTF. DNA for the CDR3: TGCAGTGCTGCGGACAGGGCAGACTATGGCTACACCTTC.

The genes are TRBV20-1 and TRBJ2-5; 11 bases are a match to TRBD1. Germline CDR1 DFQATT, CDR2 SNEGSKA (reference sequence). The length of the CDR3 is 15 residues. V shed 0 bases, J shed 4 bases, and the junction held 4 bases outside the gene matches. DNA of the CDR3: TGCAGTGCTAGAGACCGGGACAGGGGGGGAGAGACCCAGTACTTC. It is translated as CSARDRDRGGETQYF.

The chain employs TRBV6-1 and TRBJ1-2, with 8 bases fitting TRBD1. The V and J ends lost 5 bases and 2 bases, in that order; junction bases with no gene match: 7. Germline CDR1 is MNHNS and CDR2 is SASEGT. The CDR3 is 15 amino acids. CDR3 sequence reads: CASSKWDRSNYGYTF. The CDR3 region has the DNA TGTGCCAGCAGTAAATGGGACAGGTCAAACTATGGCTACACCTTC.

The V gene is TRBV6-5, the J gene TRBJ1-2; no reliable D call. This CDR3 has 15 residues. The germline CDR1 and CDR2 sequences are MNHEY and SVGAGI. Deletions cut 4 bases from V and 6 bases from J, with 18 bases between. The CDR3 DNA reads as TGTGCCAGCAGTTTAGTCCCAATGTCTTTTGATGGCTACACCTTC. The encoded protein is CASSLVPMSFDGYTF.

With regard to this clonotype: A read error is likely, as this CDR3 ends without the conserved phenylalanine or tryptophan. The V and J genes are TRBV7-6 and TRBJ1-1; no firm D call. Germline V CDR1 and CDR2: SGHVS, FNYEAQ. Trimming shortened V by 1 base and J by 1 base, and 7 bases separated the two germline ends. CDR3 length: 14 amino acids. The CDR3 nucleotides are TGTGCCAGCAGCTTAGTGATCGGGAACACTGAAGCTTTCTCT. Its protein is CASSLVIGNTEAFS.

The V gene is TRBV6-1, the J gene TRBJ2-7; D gene unclear. Germline V gene lookup returns CDR1 MNHNS and CDR2 SASEGT. The CDR3 has 15 amino acids. V was trimmed by 8 bases and J by 4 bases, leaving 21 bases between them. The CDR3 bases are TGTGCCAGCGCAAATCCGACCCGGACGGTATACGAGCAGTACTTC. Its translation is CASANPTRTVYEQYF.